This T cell receptor beta chain was identified during a study of cytomegalovirus exposure and HLA in healthy donors. The PCR ran on 60 Vbeta and 13 Jbeta primers. TCRdb's copy holds only in-frame clones and misses some; the assay was immunoSEQ multiplex PCR. The sample has 110,000 to 150,000 clones, about three quarters seen once. V dropped 1 base and J dropped 6; count of bases not matched to a gene: 8. Per germline, CDR1 SGHAT and CDR2 FQNNGV. The CDR3 contains 16 residues. The chain is built from TRBV11-2 and TRBJ2-1; TRBD2 aligns across 8 bases. This TCR was recovered from a man between 18 and 29 years old in good health and CMV-seronegative. The sample was PBMCs. CDR3 nucleotide sequence: TGTGCCAGCAGCTTAGCCGGGACTAGGCTGCTCAATGAGCAGTTCTTC. Amino acids: CASSLAGTRLLNEQFF.